The next 26 T cell receptor beta chains were all read from a single sample in a study of blood T cell repertoires in COVID-19. The method was immunoSEQ multiplex PCR; TCRdb's version includes in-frame clones alone and lacks a portion of them. The sample has 250,000 to 300,000 clones, approximately 90% seen once. The sample was peripheral blood. The source is a woman aged 25 to 45 who had recovered from COVID-19.

The gene calls are TRBV9 and TRBJ1-5, with 10 bases aligning to TRBD1. The CDR3 has 15 residues. Germline CDR1 and CDR2: SGDLS and YYNGEE. V gave up 4 bases and J gave up 4 bases; unmatched junction bases: 5. CDR3 nucleotide sequence: TGTGCCAGCAGCCCGGGACAGGGGTTAAATCAGCCCCAGCATTTT. Its translation: CASSPGQGLNQPQHF.

With regard to this clone: Additional DNA sequences in this sample encode the identical CDR3. The chain's CDR3 is CASSEGQGYEQYF. Here the CDR3 DNA reads TGTGCCAGCAGCGAGGGACAGGGCTACGAGCAGTACTTC. The chain combines TRBV9 with TRBJ2-7; the match to TRBD1 covers 9 bases. Trimming at V came to 3 bases and at J to 3 bases, leaving 1 base not matched to a gene. Per germline, CDR1 SGDLS and CDR2 YYNGEE. This CDR3 is built from 13 residues.

This clone was counted a single time. This chain connects TRBV28 to TRBJ1-5, with 7 bases fitting TRBD1. The CDR3 is 16 amino acids. J lost 0 bases, V lost 6 bases, and 8 bases had no gene match. In germline, CDR1 is MDHEN, CDR2 SYDVKM. The CDR3 sequence: CASSGTVPYSNQPQHF. The CDR3 nucleotides are TGTGCCAGCAGCGGGACAGTTCCCTATAGCAATCAGCCCCAGCATTTT.

CDR3 DNA sequence: TGTGCCAGCAGTTACTCGACAGGGGGCTGGGGGGAGACCCAGTACTTC. Translated, it gives CASSYSTGGWGETQYF. This chain joins TRBV6-5 and TRBJ2-5; 10 bases agree with TRBD1. The V gene's germline CDR1 is MNHEY and CDR2 SVGAGI. CDR3 size: 16 residues. V was pared by 0 bases and J by 5 bases, with 6 bases of the junction left unmatched.

This chain joins TRBV19 and TRBJ2-5; 8 bases are shared with TRBD1. V trimming: 4 bases; J trimming: 7 bases; junction bases outside the gene matches: 8. The CDR3 totals 14 residues. Germline-derived CDR1 and CDR2 are LNHDA and SQIVND (reference sequence). In nucleotides, the CDR3 is TGTGCCAGTAGTAAACAGGGGGAGAGGACGACCCAGTACTTC. This sequence encodes CASSKQGERTTQYF.

J is TRBJ2-2 and V is TRBV5-1; D unclear. Germline V gives CDR1 SGHRS, CDR2 YFSETQ. V was cut by 0 bases and J by 5 bases, with 8 bases left in between. The CDR3 runs 14 residues. The CDR3 nucleotides read TGCGCCAGCAGCTTGGCTGCAGCGACCGGGGAGCTGTTTTTT. It encodes CASSLAAATGELFF.

The chain recombines TRBV9 with TRBJ2-7; the match to TRBD1 covers 9 bases. This CDR3 region has 15 residues. The junction had 7 bases not matched to a gene; V was cut back by 3 bases and J by 3 bases. Germline CDR1 is SGDLS and CDR2 is YYNGEE. CDR3 sequence (DNA): TGTGCCAGCAGCGCCGGACAGGGGTTGGACTACGAGCAGTACTTC. It is translated as CASSAGQGLDYEQYF.

This clone occurred once. The V gene is TRBV7-6, the J gene TRBJ2-1, with TRBD2 matching over 8 bases. Germline CDR1 reads SGHVS; CDR2 reads FNYEAQ. After removal of 3 bases from V and 1 base from J, the junction contained 5 bases not matched to a gene. The CDR3 has 16 amino acids. CDR3 in DNA: TGTGCCAGCAGCTTCCCCAGCGGGGGTTCCTACAATGAGCAGTTCTTC. Its protein product is CASSFPSGGSYNEQFF. The complete variable domain, with remaining parts taken from reference TRBV7-6 and TRBJ2-1, reads GAGVSQSPRYKVTKRGQDVALRCDPISGHVSLYWYRQALGQGPEFLTYFNYEAQQDKSGLPNDRFSAERPEGSISTLTIQRTEQRDSAMYRCASSFPSGGSYNEQFFGPGTRLTVL.

The V gene is TRBV6-5, the J gene TRBJ1-4, with D tentatively TRBD1 (5 bases). Per germline, CDR1 MNHEY and CDR2 SVGAGI. The CDR3 runs to 15 residues. Trimming shortened V by 5 bases and J by 4 bases, and 14 bases separated the two germline ends. Here the CDR3 reads CASSPEGRLNEKLFF. CDR3 coding DNA: TGTGCCAGCAGTCCGGAGGGACGGCTTAATGAAAAACTGTTTTTT.

The rearrangement uses TRBV5-1 and TRBJ2-1; weak D call: TRBD2 (6 bases). The length of the CDR3 is 15 residues. V was trimmed by 3 bases and J by 7 bases, leaving 17 bases between them. CDR1 is SGHRS, CDR2 YFSETQ, per germline. CDR3: CASSWDRGSRNEQFF. CDR3 sequence (DNA): TGCGCCAGCAGCTGGGACCGGGGGAGTAGGAATGAGCAGTTCTTC.

V and J are TRBV3-1 (or the pseudogene TRBV3-2) and TRBJ2-4; 7 positions agree with TRBD2. The CDR3 sequence is 14 residues long. Germline V gives CDR1 LGHDT, CDR2 YNNKEL (reference sequence). The trim removed 2 bases at V and 6 bases at J, leaving 4 bases unmatched. DNA of the CDR3: TGTGCCAGCAGCCAAACTAGCGAGGTAAACATTCAGTACTTC. Its protein product is CASSQTSEVNIQYF.

V gene TRBV11-3 combines with J gene TRBJ1-5; TRBD1 is a possible D gene (6 bases). The CDR3 is 18 amino acids. Trimming took 0 bases from V and 5 from J, leaving 20 bases between them. Germline CDR1 SGHNT, CDR2 YENEEA. The CDR3 loop reads CASSLDHLAGERYQPQHF. The DNA for the CDR3 is TGTGCCAGCAGCTTAGATCATTTGGCAGGGGAAAGGTATCAGCCCCAGCATTTT. The whole variable domain, remainder taken from reference TRBV11-3 and TRBJ1-5, is EAGVVQSPRYKIIEKKQPVAFWCNPISGHNTLYWYLQNLGQGPELLIRYENEEAVDDSQLPKDRFSAERLKGVDSTLKIQPAELGDSAVYLCASSLDHLAGERYQPQHFGDGTRLSIL.

This clone was found once. This chain links TRBV11-1 with TRBJ2-7; 8 nucleotides agree with TRBD2. Germline loops: CDR1 SGHAT, CDR2 FQDESV (reference sequence). V shed 5 bases and J 3 bases; nucleotides not matched to a gene: 6. CDR3 length equals 14 residues. CDR3 loop: CASSLGLVGYEQYF. CDR3 sequence (DNA): TGTGCCAGCAGCCTGGGACTAGTAGGCTACGAGCAGTACTTC. Using reference TRBV11-1 and TRBJ2-7 for the parts outside the CDR3, the full variable domain is EAEVAQSPRYKITEKSQAVAFWCDPISGHATLYWYRQILGQGPELLVQFQDESVVDDSQLPKDRFSAERLKGVDSTLKIQPAELGDSAMYLCASSLGLVGYEQYFGPGTRLTVT.

This sequence joins TRBV11-2 and TRBJ2-3, with D perhaps matching TRBD2 (5 bases). V shed 0 bases and J shed 1 base, with 11 bases lying between them. The germline V gene has CDR1 SGHAT and CDR2 FQNNGV. The CDR3 extends over 16 amino acids. CDR3 region: CASSLEATGGTDTQYF. CDR3 sequence (DNA): TGTGCCAGCAGCTTAGAGGCCACCGGGGGCACAGATACGCAGTATTTT.

This chain connects TRBV10-3 to TRBJ2-4, with TRBD1 matching over 7 bases. In germline, CDR1 is ENHRY, CDR2 SYGVKD. Trimming removed 2 bases from V and 0 bases from J; junction bases left unmatched: 7. The CDR3 contains 17 residues. Here the CDR3 DNA reads TGTGCCATCAGTGAGGCAAGACAGGGTACAGCCAAAAACATTCAGTACTTC. Its protein is CAISEARQGTAKNIQYF.

The rearrangement joins TRBV4-2 to TRBJ2-7, with a tentative D call TRBD1 (6 bases). Germline assignment: CDR1 LGHNA and CDR2 YNFKEQ. The CDR3 consists of 15 residues. Trimming left V 0 bases short and J 7 bases short, with 16 bases between. The CDR3 is CASSQDLRGLREQYF. CDR3 DNA: TGTGCCAGCAGCCAAGATTTAAGGGGGTTACGAGAGCAGTACTTC.

The V and J genes are TRBV11-3 and TRBJ2-1, with TRBD2 as a possible D gene (6 bases). Trimming took off 5 bases at V and 2 bases at J, with 16 bases between the two ends. Germline-derived CDR1 and CDR2 are SGHNT and YENEEA. The CDR3 contains 16 residues. Here the CDR3 reads CASSAPGDTAYNEQFF. As DNA, the CDR3 is TGTGCCAGCAGCGCGCCGGGGGATACAGCCTACAATGAGCAGTTCTTC.

Written as DNA, the CDR3 is TGTGCCAGCAGCTCCTCGGGGTACGGGGATTCACCCCTCCACTTT. Amino acids: CASSSSGYGDSPLHF. This chain uses TRBV7-3 with TRBJ1-6, with unresolved D. CDR1 is SGHTA, CDR2 FQGTGA, per germline. This CDR3 is built from 15 residues. With 4 bases removed from V and 8 bases from J, the gap between germline ends came to 15 bases.

The chain links TRBV28 to TRBJ2-1; TRBD2 agrees at 8 bases. With V trimmed by 3 bases and J by 7 bases, 11 bases remained unmatched. The germline CDR1 and CDR2 sequences are MDHEN and SYDVKM. This CDR3 spans 16 amino acids. The CDR3 here is CASSFPPGGFANEQFF. The CDR3 nucleotides read TGTGCCAGCAGTTTCCCCCCGGGGGGGTTTGCGAATGAGCAGTTCTTC.

The rearrangement uses TRBV5-1 and TRBJ1-6; weak D call: TRBD1 (6 bases). The V gene lost 0 bases and the J gene lost 18 bases, with 16 bases spanning the gap. From germline, CDR1 is SGHRS and CDR2 YFSETQ. The CDR3 spans 13 residues. The CDR3 here is CASSLARTDTPHF. DNA of the CDR3: TGCGCCAGCAGCTTGGCCCGGACAGACACTCCCCACTTT.

On this clone itself: This sample includes further DNA sequences coding for the same CDR3. The chain has TRBV5-1 and TRBJ2-7, with D unresolved. Germline values: CDR1 SGHRS, CDR2 YFSETQ. The CDR3 loop spans 14 amino acids. V dropped 0 bases and J dropped 0 bases, with 7 bases sitting between them. The CDR3 sequence: CASSLDRSSYEQYF. CDR3 nucleotides: TGCGCCAGCAGCTTGGACCGTAGCTCCTACGAGCAGTACTTC.

This rearrangement joins TRBV6-1 to TRBJ2-7; 10 bases fit TRBD1. Germline V CDR1 and CDR2: MNHNS, SASEGT. The CDR3 totals 15 residues. Unmatched junction bases numbered 2, after V lost 0 bases and J lost 3 bases. The CDR3 loop is CASSEAWTGGYEQYF. The CDR3 nucleotides are TGTGCCAGCAGTGAAGCCTGGACAGGGGGCTACGAGCAGTACTTC.

J is TRBJ2-7 and V is TRBV18; D remains ambiguous. CDR1 KGHSH and CDR2 LQKENI come from the germline V gene. V lost 2 bases, J lost 0 bases, and 11 bases lay in between. The CDR3 is 15 amino acids. CDR3 amino acids: CASSPASRSSYEQYF. In DNA, the CDR3 is TGTGCCAGCTCACCAGCCTCCCGGAGCTCCTACGAGCAGTACTTC.

This sequence joins TRBV3-1 (or the pseudogene TRBV3-2) and TRBJ2-3; the match to TRBD2 covers 9 bases. Germline V gene sequence: CDR1 LGHDT, CDR2 YNNKEL (reference sequence). J gave up 2 bases and V 4 bases, and 13 bases lay outside the gene matches. The CDR3 length is 18 residues. The CDR3 region has the DNA TGTGCCAGCAGCCCCACTCACCCGGGACTAGCACTCACAGATACGCAGTATTTT. As protein: CASSPTHPGLALTDTQYF.

This clone was counted a few times. V usage is TRBV19 and J usage is TRBJ1-4; 7 bases map to TRBD1. CDR1 is LNHDA, CDR2 SQIVND, per germline (reference sequence). Trimming at V came to 5 bases and at J to 0 bases, leaving 3 bases not matched to a gene. This CDR3 is built from 15 residues. This CDR3 is CASSGQDATNEKLFF. CDR3 bases: TGTGCCAGTAGTGGACAGGATGCAACTAATGAAAAACTGTTTTTT.

The chain has TRBV7-8 and TRBJ1-5; D is uncertain. Trimming took off 5 bases at V and 1 base at J, with 9 bases between the two ends. The CDR3 has 14 residues. The V gene's germline CDR1 is SGHVS and CDR2 FQNEAQ. The CDR3 sequence is CASSSDWSNQPQHF. Written as DNA, the CDR3 is TGTGCCAGCAGCAGTGACTGGAGCAATCAGCCCCAGCATTTT.